The 2 T cell receptor beta chains listed next were all sequenced from one sample in a study of blood T cell repertoires in COVID-19 (TCRdb year 2020). Library preparation employed the immunoSEQ multiplex PCR assay. TCRdb re-hosts the immuneACCESS table, in-frame sequences only. Its copies lack some clones; in the studies checked, an unresolved V gene accounts for under half of them, and the cause for the rest is not known. Here the sample has 150,000 or so clones; around four fifths occur a single time. 1.6% of the sample belongs to the ten largest clones. Sequenced material: peripheral blood. All receptors come from a human donor in a cohort sampled during active COVID-19.

The chain couples TRBV5-1 to TRBJ1-6, with D possibly being TRBD1 (6 bases). Germline assignment: CDR1 SGHRS and CDR2 YFSETQ. The CDR3 sequence is 14 residues long. V was clipped by 4 bases and J by 9 bases, with 14 bases between them. CDR3 in DNA: TGCGCCAGCAGCAGACCAGGGGACGGTTCACCCCTCCACTTT. As protein: CASSRPGDGSPLHF.

CDR3 region: CASSLYGAGEDTQYF. The CDR3 DNA reads TGTGCCAGCAGCTTATATGGAGCGGGAGAGGATACGCAGTATTTT. This chain joins TRBV7-9 and TRBJ2-3, with 8 bases that match TRBD2. Losses at the gene ends were 2 bases for V and 6 bases for J; bases not matched to a gene: 7. The CDR3 loop spans 15 amino acids. The germline CDR1 and CDR2 sequences are SEHNR and FQNEAQ (reference sequence).